The T cell receptor (beta chain) described here comes from a study of blood T cell repertoires in COVID-19. CDR1 and CDR2 (germline): SNHLY, FYNNEI. This CDR3 region has 13 residues. V shed 6 bases, J shed 5 bases, and the junction held 6 bases outside the gene matches. The repertoire was sequenced with immunoSEQ multiplex PCR; TCRdb's copy has only in-frame clones and lacks some. Found here are 95,000 to 130,000 clones, roughly 80% of them singletons; the top ten hold 2% to 2.5%. The chain links TRBV2 to TRBJ2-5; 7 bases fit TRBD2. This TCR was sampled from a man between 25 and 39 years old with acute or convalescent COVID-19. Material for sequencing was peripheral blood. CDR3 protein: CASRASAGETQYF. The CDR3 DNA sequence: TGTGCCAGCAGAGCCTCAGCGGGGGAGACCCAGTACTTC.